The present TCR beta chain was sequenced within a study of T cell responses to AZD1222 COVID-19 vaccine. The data were produced by immunoSEQ multiplex PCR, yet TCRdb's version contains in-frame clones alone and is incomplete. The data contain tens of thousands of clones, roughly 87% of them seen just once; the ten biggest clones take up less than 3.5%. Germline V gives CDR1 SGHRS, CDR2 YFSETQ. Deletions cut 0 bases from V and 6 bases from J, with 16 bases between. This CDR3 comprises 15 residues. This TCR derives from an adult who received the AZD1222 COVID-19 vaccine. This chain uses TRBV5-1 with TRBJ2-7; D is unresolved. The sample was peripheral blood, taken 28 days after the second AZD1222 dose. The CDR3 DNA sequence: TGCGCCAGCAGCTTGGTAGCCGGAAGTCTGAGCGAGCAGTACTTC. This sequence encodes CASSLVAGSLSEQYF. The complete variable domain, with remaining parts taken from reference TRBV5-1 and TRBJ2-7, reads KAGVTQTPRYLIKTRGQQVTLSCSPISGHRSVSWYQQTPGQGLQFLFEYFSETQRNKGNFPGRFSGRQFSNSRSEMNVSTLELGDSALYLCASSLVAGSLSEQYFGPGTRLTVT.